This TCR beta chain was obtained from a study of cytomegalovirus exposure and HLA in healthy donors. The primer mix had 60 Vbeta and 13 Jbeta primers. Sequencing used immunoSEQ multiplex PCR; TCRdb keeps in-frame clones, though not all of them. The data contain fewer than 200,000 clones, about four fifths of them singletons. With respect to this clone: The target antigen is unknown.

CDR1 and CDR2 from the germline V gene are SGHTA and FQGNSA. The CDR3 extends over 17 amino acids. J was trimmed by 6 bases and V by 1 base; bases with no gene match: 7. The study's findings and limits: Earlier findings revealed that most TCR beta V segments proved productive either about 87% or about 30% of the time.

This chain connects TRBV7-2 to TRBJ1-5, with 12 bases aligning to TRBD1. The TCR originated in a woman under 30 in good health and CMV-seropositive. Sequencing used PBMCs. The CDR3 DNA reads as TGTGCCAGCAGCTTAGAGGGGACAGGGGGCGCAGGTCAGCCCCAGCATTTT. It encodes CASSLEGTGGAGQPQHF.